The 25 T cell receptor beta chains below were found in one sample sequenced in a study of CD8 T cells in ankylosing spondylitis. Which antigens these TCRs recognize remains unknown. TCRdb re-derived calls from the 5' RACE reads in MiXCR, one entry per CDR3 protein. The repertoire holds some 700,000 distinct CDR3 sequences, with roughly 19% as singletons. Regarding the study as a whole: What appeared characteristic of ankylosing spondylitis blood was a TCR beta motif of 7 or 8 highly homologous variants.

Specimen: blood, either unsorted or a sorted T cell fraction (not recorded which). The source is a male donor with ankylosing spondylitis.

V usage is TRBV27 and J usage is TRBJ2-6; 7 nucleotides match TRBD1. The CDR3 loop spans 18 amino acids. The germline gives CDR1 MNHEY, CDR2 SMNVEV (reference sequence). Losses at the gene ends were 5 bases for V and 0 bases for J; bases not matched to a gene: 10. DNA for the CDR3: TGTGCCAGCAGTCTAACGACAGGGTGGGTCTCTGGGGCCAACGTCCTGACTTTC. Encoded protein: CASSLTTGWVSGANVLTF.

The rearrangement links TRBV27 to TRBJ2-3; D is perhaps TRBD1 or TRBD2 (6 bases each). Germline V gene sequence: CDR1 MNHEY, CDR2 SMNVEV (reference sequence). The CDR3 loop spans 15 amino acids. V shed 3 bases and J shed 2 bases, with 12 bases lying between them. This CDR3 is CASSLGASDTDTQYF. The CDR3 DNA is TGTGCCAGCAGTTTGGGGGCTAGCGACACAGATACGCAGTATTTT.

This sequence joins TRBV7-3 and TRBJ2-1, with D perhaps TRBD2 (6 bases). CDR1 and CDR2 from the germline V gene are SGHTA and FQGTGA. V was cut by 5 bases and J by 4 bases, with 18 bases left in between. This CDR3 is built from 16 residues. The CDR3 nucleotides read TGTGCCAGCAGCGAACAGGAGGGAGTAGCATACAATGAGCAGTTCTTC. Translated, it gives CASSEQEGVAYNEQFF.

This clonotype has just a few counts. The chain employs TRBV30 and TRBJ2-1; 7 bases align to TRBD1. Germline CDR1 GTSNPN, CDR2 SVGIG (reference sequence). The CDR3 consists of 15 residues. The V and J ends lost 5 bases and 2 bases, in that order; junction bases with no gene match: 9. The CDR3 DNA follows: TGTGCCTGGGTACAGGGGTTCGCGACCTACAATGAGCAGTTCTTC. Its protein product is CAWVQGFATYNEQFF.

The rearrangement joins TRBV5-5 to TRBJ1-1, with TRBD1 matching over 10 bases. Trimming took 0 bases from V and 6 from J; bases not matched to a gene: 8. The CDR3 extends over 16 amino acids. The germline CDR1 and CDR2 sequences are SGHKS and YYEKEE (reference sequence). The CDR3 protein is CASSLAVGTGAPEAFF. DNA of the CDR3: TGTGCCAGCAGCTTGGCCGTGGGGACAGGGGCTCCTGAAGCTTTCTTT.

The rearrangement uses TRBV7-2 and TRBJ2-1; perhaps D is TRBD1 or TRBD2 (5 bases each). Germline values: CDR1 SGHTA, CDR2 FQGNSA. Between the trimmed V and J ends, which lost 5 bases and 10 bases, there was a span of 15 bases. CDR3 length: 13 amino acids. CDR3 region: CASSPGGQGEQFF. The CDR3 bases are TGTGCCAGCAGCCCAGGAGGCCAGGGAGAGCAGTTCTTC. Using reference TRBV7-2 and TRBJ2-1 for the parts outside the CDR3, the full variable domain is GAGVSQSPSNKVTEKGKDVELRCDPISGHTALYWYRQSLGQGLEFLIYFQGNSAPDKSGLPSDRFSAERTGGSVSTLTIQRTQQEDSAVYLCASSPGGQGEQFFGPGTRLTVL.

This clonotype occurred once. This rearrangement joins TRBV4-1 to TRBJ1-1; D possibly corresponds to TRBD1 (5 bases). Per germline, CDR1 MGHRA and CDR2 YSYEKL. The CDR3 has 16 amino acids. With 0 bases removed from V and 6 bases from J, the gap between germline ends came to 17 bases. The CDR3 DNA sequence: TGCGCCAGCAGCCAAGATGAAGGGCCCCGGGGCGCTGAAGCTTTCTTT. This codes for CASSQDEGPRGAEAFF.

The genes are TRBV28 and TRBJ2-3, with TRBD2 identical over 8 bases. The CDR3 is made up of 13 amino acids. J gave up 2 bases and V 10 bases, and 5 bases lay outside the gene matches. Germline values: CDR1 MDHEN, CDR2 SYDVKM. The CDR3 spells CATGGGNTDTQYF. CDR3 bases: TGTGCCACCGGGGGGGGGAACACAGATACGCAGTATTTT.

This clonotype has just a few counts. V gene TRBV4-2 combines with J gene TRBJ2-7; 9 bases agree with TRBD1. V was clipped by 4 bases and J by 3 bases; unmatched bases: 7. In germline, CDR1 is LGHNA, CDR2 YNFKEQ. The CDR3 runs 15 residues. For the CDR3, the DNA is TGTGCCAGCAGCCGGAGTACAGGGGGCATCTACGAGCAGTACTTC. Translating gives CASSRSTGGIYEQYF.

V is TRBV6-5 and J is TRBJ1-3; unclear D gene. The V end lost 2 bases, the J end lost 0 bases, and 8 bases lay between the germline ends. The CDR3 sequence is 15 residues long. Germline assignment: CDR1 MNHEY and CDR2 SVGAGI. CDR3 protein: CASSYLWGSGNTIYF. CDR3 bases: TGTGCCAGCAGTTACCTTTGGGGCTCTGGAAACACCATATATTTT.

The chain carries TRBV29-1 and TRBJ2-3, with TRBD1 matching 12 bases. Trimming removed 4 bases from V and 6 bases from J; junction bases left unmatched: 5. CDR3 length: 14 residues. Germline V gene lookup returns CDR1 SQVTM and CDR2 ANQGSEA. In DNA, the CDR3 is TGCAGCGTTGCCGGGACAGGGGGCTGGGATACGCAGTATTTT. It yields the protein CSVAGTGGWDTQYF.

The V call is TRBV19, the J call TRBJ2-3; D is ambiguous. The CDR3 runs 12 residues. V was shortened by 7 bases and J by 0 bases, with 5 bases between the two germline ends. Germline CDR1 reads LNHDA; CDR2 reads SQIVND (reference sequence). CDR3 bases: TGTGCCAGTATTTCTAGCACAGATACGCAGTATTTT. Its protein is CASISSTDTQYF.

This clonotype was observed a few times. V is TRBV12-3 or TRBV12-4 and J is TRBJ2-2; D gene ambiguous. CDR3 length: 13 residues. V shed 5 bases and J shed 6 bases, with 10 bases lying between them. The CDR3, as DNA: TGTGCCAGCAGTACCCTGGTCCCCGGGGAGCTGTTTTTT. Encoded protein: CASSTLVPGELFF.

CDR3 sequence reads: CASSLSGGFDYNEQFF. CDR3 sequence (DNA): TGTGCCAGCAGTTTATCGGGGGGTTTCGACTACAATGAGCAGTTCTTC. This chain uses TRBV27 with TRBJ2-1; tentative D call: TRBD2 (6 bases). There are 16 residues in the CDR3. V lost 0 bases and J 3 bases, leaving 12 bases between the germline ends. Germline-derived CDR1 and CDR2 are MNHEY and SMNVEV (reference sequence).

V gene TRBV6-1 combines with J gene TRBJ2-7; 8 bases are a match to TRBD1. The V gene end was trimmed by 7 bases and the J gene end by 4 bases; junction bases not matched to a gene: 12. The V gene's germline CDR1 is MNHNS and CDR2 SASEGT. This CDR3 has 15 amino acids. This CDR3 is CASTLRTGTSYEQYF. The CDR3 DNA reads as TGTGCCAGCACCCTCCGGACAGGGACCTCTTACGAGCAGTACTTC.

The chain is built from TRBV6-2 or TRBV6-3 and TRBJ1-3; D possibly corresponds to TRBD1 (5 bases). This CDR3 contains 13 residues. Germline V gene sequence: CDR1 MNHEY, CDR2 SVGEGT. Between the trimmed V and J ends, which lost 8 bases and 4 bases, there was a span of 12 bases. CDR3 coding DNA: TGTGCCAGCGATACAGGCTACGGAAACACCATATATTTT. Encoded protein: CASDTGYGNTIYF.

J is TRBJ2-1 and V is TRBV20-1; 7 nucleotides align to TRBD1. With 2 bases clipped from V and 9 bases from J, the junction kept 10 bases outside the gene matches. Germline lookup yields CDR1 DFQATT and CDR2 SNEGSKA (reference sequence). The CDR3 loop spans 14 amino acids. The chain's CDR3 is CSARRGPPGGEQFF. CDR3 DNA sequence: TGCAGTGCTAGAAGGGGGCCCCCTGGCGGTGAGCAGTTCTTC.

The V and J genes are TRBV28 and TRBJ1-1, with a weak D call TRBD1 (5 bases). Germline V gives CDR1 MDHEN, CDR2 SYDVKM. Trimming cost V 2 bases and J 0 bases, with 10 bases left between them. There are 15 residues in the CDR3. The chain's CDR3 is CASSLTGFMNTEAFF. CDR3 coding DNA: TGTGCCAGCAGTTTAACAGGATTCATGAACACTGAAGCTTTCTTT.

The chain couples TRBV20-1 to TRBJ2-2, with a possible D match to TRBD2 (7 bases). Trimming pared 6 bases from V and 1 base from J, leaving 15 bases between. This CDR3 is built from 15 residues. Germline V gene data show CDR1 as DFQATT and CDR2 as SNEGSKA (reference sequence). CDR3 DNA: TGCAGTGCGGAGGGGGTAGCGGGGAACACCGGGGAGCTGTTTTTT. Its translation is CSAEGVAGNTGELFF.

Ten or more counts support this clonotype. The chain is built from TRBV28 and TRBJ2-2; TRBD2 matches 13 bases. Germline trimming cut 4 bases from V and 5 bases from J; bases unmatched to any gene: 1. Germline V CDR1 and CDR2: MDHEN, SYDVKM. The CDR3 has 15 residues. The CDR3 spells CASSWTSGSTGELFF. The CDR3 DNA sequence: TGTGCCAGCAGTTGGACTAGCGGGAGTACCGGGGAGCTGTTTTTT.

This clonotype has only a few counts. The V call is TRBV12-3 or TRBV12-4, the J call TRBJ2-1, with TRBD2 matching 7 bases. The CDR3 has 16 residues. V shed 5 bases and J 2 bases; nucleotides not matched to a gene: 9. CDR3 nucleotide sequence: TGTGCCAGCAGTCAAAGGGCGGGAGCGGCCTACAATGAGCAGTTCTTC. Translated, it gives CASSQRAGAAYNEQFF.

J is TRBJ1-3 and V is TRBV28; 8 bases agree with TRBD1. J was trimmed by 7 bases and V by 7 bases; bases with no gene match: 6. The CDR3 is 13 amino acids. In germline, CDR1 is MDHEN, CDR2 SYDVKM. The CDR3 loop reads CASKPGQENTIYF. For the CDR3, the DNA is TGTGCCAGCAAACCGGGACAGGAGAACACCATATATTTT.

This clonotype turned up a few times. The chain joins TRBV2 to TRBJ2-3; 7 bases fit TRBD2. J was trimmed by 4 bases and V by 1 base; bases with no gene match: 5. The CDR3 is 15 residues long. Germline values: CDR1 SNHLY, CDR2 FYNNEI. As DNA, the CDR3 is TGTGCCAGCAGTGAAGGCGGGAGAGGTCCAGATACGCAGTATTTT. It encodes CASSEGGRGPDTQYF.

This chain uses TRBV5-1 with TRBJ1-4, with 7 bases fitting TRBD1. Germline V gives CDR1 SGHRS, CDR2 YFSETQ. J gave up 4 bases and V 3 bases, and 9 bases lay outside the gene matches. The CDR3 covers 16 residues. The CDR3, as DNA: TGCGCCAGCAGCTCGCGTCCGGGACAGTATAATGAAAAACTGTTTTTT. This sequence encodes CASSSRPGQYNEKLFF.

This clonotype was counted only a few times. The rearrangement uses TRBV5-1 and TRBJ2-1; the D gene is possibly TRBD1 (5 bases). The CDR3 covers 14 residues. Germline lookup yields CDR1 SGHRS and CDR2 YFSETQ. Trimming left V 3 bases short and J 5 bases short, with 12 bases between. This CDR3 reads CASSSRQPHNEQFF. The CDR3 DNA follows: TGCGCCAGCAGCTCCCGACAGCCTCACAATGAGCAGTTCTTC.